These 30 T cell receptor beta chains share one sample of origin, sequenced in a study of cytomegalovirus exposure and HLA in healthy donors. The table came from immunoSEQ multiplex PCR; TCRdb's copy has only in-frame clones and leaves some out. This repertoire shows 150,000 to 200,000 clones, around 88% found once; its top ten account for around 1.6%. The specimen sequenced was PBMCs. The receptors were gathered from a woman younger than 30 in good health and CMV-seronegative.

Of note for this clone: The junction and the germline gene differ at one end; a read error may be behind it. The chain joins TRBV7-9 to TRBJ2-7, with TRBD1 identical over 8 bases. CDR1 and CDR2 from the germline V gene are SEHNR and FQNEAQ (reference sequence). This CDR3 is 13 amino acids long. This CDR3 reads CASSPGQVASWDF. Written as DNA, the CDR3 is TGTGCCAGCAGCCCGGGACAGGTCGCTTCTTGGGACTTC.

In nucleotides, the CDR3 is TGTGCCAGCCCGAGAACCCGCAGGGTGACTAACTATGGCTACACCTTC. Amino acids: CASPRTRRVTNYGYTF. The chain recombines TRBV27 with TRBJ1-2; a possible D gene is TRBD1 (5 bases). This CDR3 has 16 residues. The germline CDR1 and CDR2 sequences are MNHEY and SMNVEV (reference sequence). V was trimmed by 8 bases and J by 0 bases, leaving 19 bases between them.

The chain uses TRBV11-2 and TRBJ2-1, with unresolved D. This CDR3 contains 15 residues. Germline loops: CDR1 SGHAT, CDR2 FQNNGV. Trimming stripped 6 bases from V and 2 bases from J, with 14 bases between. The CDR3 sequence: CASSPLVVPYNEQFF. Written as DNA, the CDR3 is TGTGCCAGCAGTCCCCTAGTAGTTCCCTACAATGAGCAGTTCTTC.

This rearrangement joins TRBV5-1 to TRBJ2-1, with 7 bases matching TRBD1. The CDR3 consists of 16 residues. Germline loops: CDR1 SGHRS, CDR2 YFSETQ. Trimming removed 4 bases from V and 0 bases from J; junction bases left unmatched: 7. CDR3 nucleotides: TGCGCCAGCAGCCCCACAGGGGTTAGCTCCTACAATGAGCAGTTCTTC. Translated, it gives CASSPTGVSSYNEQFF. Combining the CDR3 with reference TRBV5-1 and TRBJ2-1 gives the whole variable domain KAGVTQTPRYLIKTRGQQVTLSCSPISGHRSVSWYQQTPGQGLQFLFEYFSETQRNKGNFPGRFSGRQFSNSRSEMNVSTLELGDSALYLCASSPTGVSSYNEQFFGPGTRLTVL.

V gene TRBV2 combines with J gene TRBJ2-3; D might be TRBD1 (8 bases). Germline CDR1 is SNHLY and CDR2 is FYNNEI. The CDR3 is 15 residues long. V shed 6 bases and J shed 4 bases, with 17 bases lying between them. CDR3 in DNA: TGTGCCAGCAGAAGTGACAGGGGAGGGGCAGATACGCAGTATTTT. As protein: CASRSDRGGADTQYF.

J is TRBJ2-7 and V is TRBV7-8; 8 nucleotides line up with TRBD2. Germline trimming cut 2 bases from V and 5 bases from J; bases unmatched to any gene: 8. Germline V CDR1 and CDR2: SGHVS, FQNEAQ. This CDR3 has 15 residues. In DNA form, the CDR3 reads TGTGCCAGCAGCTTACGGACTAGCACGACCCACGAGCAGTACTTC. Translation gives CASSLRTSTTHEQYF.

This clone was counted only a few times. This rearrangement joins TRBV12-5 to TRBJ1-5; possibly TRBD1 for D (6 bases). CDR1 is LGHNT and CDR2 is FRNRAP in the germline V gene. The CDR3 extends over 15 amino acids. V lost 2 bases and J lost 7, with 15 bases in between. As DNA, the CDR3 is TGTGCTAGTGGTTTGCTACAGGGAAGACAACAGCCCCAGCATTTT. Amino acids: CASGLLQGRQQPQHF. The full variable domain, its missing parts supplied by reference TRBV12-5 and TRBJ1-5, is DARVTQTPRHKVTEMGQEVTMRCQPILGHNTVFWYRQTMMQGLELLAYFRNRAPLDDSGMPKDRFSAEMPDATLATLKIQPSEPRDSAVYFCASGLLQGRQQPQHFGDGTRLSIL.

V is TRBV15 and J is TRBJ2-1; TRBD2 is a possible D gene (6 bases). This CDR3 region has 14 residues. Germline V gene data show CDR1 as LNHNV and CDR2 as YYDKDF (reference sequence). V shed 1 base and J shed 5 bases, with 9 bases lying between them. CDR3 DNA sequence: TGTGCCACCAGCAGAGCTAAGCGGGACAATGAGCAGTTCTTC. Translating it yields CATSRAKRDNEQFF. The full variable domain, completed using reference TRBV15 and TRBJ2-1, is DAMVIQNPRYQVTQFGKPVTLSCSQTLNHNVMYWYQQKSSQAPKLLFHYYDKDFNNEADTPDNFQSRRPNTSFCFLDIRSPGLGDTAMYLCATSRAKRDNEQFFGPGTRLTVL.

The chain couples TRBV27 to TRBJ2-4; the D is unclear. The CDR3 spans 15 residues. Germline V gene data show CDR1 as MNHEY and CDR2 as SMNVEV (reference sequence). V lost 0 bases and J lost 7, with 13 bases in between. This CDR3 is CASSLSPGGGNIQYF. Here the CDR3 DNA reads TGTGCCAGCAGTTTATCTCCCGGCGGTGGGAACATTCAGTACTTC.

CDR3 DNA: TGTGCCAGCAGCGTCCAGGGGTACCAAGAGACCCAGTACTTC. Protein: CASSVQGYQETQYF. This chain links TRBV7-6 with TRBJ2-5, with D tentatively TRBD1 (6 bases). The CDR3 has 14 amino acids. The germline CDR1 and CDR2 sequences are SGHVS and FNYEAQ. Trimming left V 5 bases short and J 0 bases short, with 10 bases between.

The gene calls are TRBV4-2 and TRBJ2-7; 8 bases are shared with TRBD1. Germline CDR1 LGHNA, CDR2 YNFKEQ. CDR3 length equals 15 residues. Trimming cost V 3 bases and J 0 bases; bases outside gene matches: 4. The chain's CDR3 is CASSHLGQGSYEQYF. The CDR3 DNA reads as TGTGCCAGCAGCCACCTCGGACAGGGCTCCTACGAGCAGTACTTC.

This clone was seen a few times. The gene calls are TRBV19 and TRBJ2-3; the D gene is possibly TRBD1 (6 bases). This CDR3 region has 14 residues. Trimming left V 9 bases short and J 5 bases short, with 18 bases between. Germline V lookup: CDR1 LNHDA, CDR2 SQIVND (reference sequence). The CDR3 sequence: CASRTRGGGDTQYF. The CDR3 DNA follows: TGTGCCAGCCGAACGCGTGGGGGCGGAGATACGCAGTATTTT.

This chain links TRBV9 with TRBJ2-2; D remains unclear. The CDR3 contains 15 residues. Per germline, CDR1 SGDLS and CDR2 YYNGEE. V was cut by 2 bases and J by 5 bases, with 13 bases left in between. The CDR3 nucleotides read TGTGCCAGCAGCGTTAGCCCCGGTGGGACCGGGGAGCTGTTTTTT. It codes for CASSVSPGGTGELFF.

The chain carries TRBV2 and TRBJ1-1; 8 nucleotides agree with TRBD1. The CDR3 loop spans 14 amino acids. From germline, CDR1 is SNHLY and CDR2 FYNNEI. Losses at the gene ends were 5 bases for V and 4 bases for J; bases not matched to a gene: 6. The CDR3 is CASSLQGGPTEAFF. The CDR3 nucleotides are TGTGCCAGCAGTTTACAGGGGGGACCCACTGAAGCTTTCTTT.

The chain joins TRBV7-2 to TRBJ2-7, with 10 bases fitting TRBD2. The CDR3 has 16 amino acids. Trimming at V came to 4 bases and at J to 0 bases, leaving 6 bases not matched to a gene. Germline V lookup: CDR1 SGHTA, CDR2 FQGNSA. The CDR3 spells CASSSLWTSGSYEQYF. For the CDR3, the DNA is TGTGCCAGCAGCTCCCTCTGGACTAGCGGCTCCTACGAGCAGTACTTC.

The gene calls are TRBV30 and TRBJ1-1; D gene unclear. Germline V gene sequence: CDR1 GTSNPN, CDR2 SVGIG (reference sequence). V was trimmed by 5 bases and J by 1 base, leaving 14 bases between them. The CDR3 loop spans 14 amino acids. The CDR3 is CAWGRRNTNTEAFF. The CDR3 DNA is TGTGCCTGGGGCCGGAGGAATACGAACACTGAAGCTTTCTTT. Variable domain in full (rest from reference TRBV30 and TRBJ1-1): SQTIHQWPATLVQPVGSPLSLECTVEGTSNPNLYWYRQAAGRGLQLLFYSVGIGQISSEVPQNLSASRPQDRQFILSSKKLLLSDSGFYLCAWGRRNTNTEAFFGQGTRLTVV.

This chain uses TRBV7-3 with TRBJ2-5, with 11 bases fitting TRBD2. The trim removed 6 bases at V and 3 bases at J, leaving 9 bases unmatched. This CDR3 comprises 16 residues. Per the germline V gene, CDR1 is SGHTA and CDR2 is FQGTGA. CDR3 sequence: CASRIASGGPKETQYF. CDR3 bases: TGTGCCAGCAGGATCGCTAGCGGGGGGCCTAAAGAGACCCAGTACTTC.

For the CDR3, the DNA is TGTGCCAGTAGTACCCGGACTAGCCCTGCCGGGGAGCTGTTTTTT. Residues: CASSTRTSPAGELFF. The chain has TRBV19 and TRBJ2-2, with TRBD2 matching 8 bases. This CDR3 has 15 residues. V lost 4 bases and J lost 6; bases outside the gene matches: 7. Germline V gives CDR1 LNHDA, CDR2 SQIVND (reference sequence).

This clone was counted only a few times. The CDR3: CASSLVGSYTEAFF. CDR3 DNA: TGTGCCAGCAGCTTGGTGGGCAGTTACACTGAAGCTTTCTTT. The genes are TRBV5-6 and TRBJ1-1; D is undetermined. The CDR3 is 14 residues long. V lost 0 bases and J lost 3, with 9 bases in between. Per germline, CDR1 SGHDT and CDR2 YYEEEE. Together with reference TRBV5-6 and TRBJ1-1, the CDR3 gives the full variable domain: DAGVTQSPTHLIKTRGQQVTLRCSPKSGHDTVSWYQQALGQGPQFIFQYYEEEERQRGNFPDRFSGHQFPNYSSELNVNALLLGDSALYLCASSLVGSYTEAFFGQGTRLTVV.

This rearrangement joins TRBV5-1 to TRBJ2-2; 13 bases line up with TRBD2. The CDR3 runs to 16 residues. Trimming at V came to 4 bases and at J to 7 bases, leaving 7 bases not matched to a gene. The V gene's germline CDR1 is SGHRS and CDR2 YFSETQ. CDR3 region: CASSPTSGGANGELFF. CDR3 DNA sequence: TGCGCCAGCAGCCCCACTAGCGGGGGGGCAAACGGGGAGCTGTTTTTT.

This clone has a handful of counts. The chain recombines TRBV10-3 with TRBJ1-6; 9 nucleotides line up with TRBD1. Germline V gives CDR1 ENHRY, CDR2 SYGVKD. V trimming: 7 bases; J trimming: 8 bases; junction bases outside the gene matches: 3. The CDR3 consists of 13 residues. CDR3: CAITRDRDSPLHF. CDR3 sequence (DNA): TGTGCCATCACCCGGGACAGGGATTCACCCCTCCACTTT.

The rearrangement uses TRBV9 and TRBJ1-2, with D perhaps TRBD1 (6 bases). Germline CDR1 and CDR2: SGDLS and YYNGEE. The CDR3 length is 16 residues. The V and J ends lost 0 bases and 4 bases respectively, with 16 bases between them. For the CDR3, the DNA is TGTGCCAGCAGCGTAGCTGGGCAGGGGTCAGGCTATGGCTACACCTTC. It yields the protein CASSVAGQGSGYGYTF.

The V call is TRBV9, the J call TRBJ2-3; the match to TRBD2 covers 10 bases. The CDR3 totals 17 residues. V trimming: 4 bases; J trimming: 2 bases; junction bases outside the gene matches: 10. Germline-derived CDR1 and CDR2 are SGDLS and YYNGEE. The CDR3 sequence is CASSPDGLAENTDTQYF. CDR3 in DNA: TGTGCCAGCAGCCCAGACGGACTAGCGGAAAACACAGATACGCAGTATTTT.

CDR3 DNA sequence: TGTGCCAGCAGCGCCGGTGGGGCAAGCCAAGAGACCCAGTACTTC. Protein sequence: CASSAGGASQETQYF. This chain uses TRBV9 with TRBJ2-5, with D possibly being TRBD1 (5 bases). Germline V gives CDR1 SGDLS, CDR2 YYNGEE. This CDR3 region has 15 residues. The ends were cut back, 3 bases at V and 1 base at J, with 13 bases in the middle.

In this sample, this clone turned up once. The chain uses TRBV7-9 and TRBJ2-2; TRBD1 agrees at 7 bases. This CDR3 has 14 amino acids. The V gene's germline CDR1 is SEHNR and CDR2 FQNEAQ (reference sequence). V was clipped by 5 bases and J by 4 bases; unmatched bases: 4. The CDR3 loop reads CASSPGQLTGELFF. The CDR3 coding sequence is TGTGCCAGCAGCCCGGGACAGCTCACCGGGGAGCTGTTTTTT.

This clone was seen only a few times. The chain employs TRBV7-9 and TRBJ1-1; 7 nucleotides line up with TRBD1. This CDR3 is built from 14 residues. Germline V gene lookup returns CDR1 SEHNR and CDR2 FQNEAQ (reference sequence). With V trimmed by 4 bases and J by 3 bases, 5 bases remained unmatched. Here the CDR3 reads CASSSTGPDTEAFF. DNA for the CDR3: TGTGCCAGCAGCTCGACAGGGCCAGACACTGAAGCTTTCTTT.

A single count supports this clone. The gene calls are TRBV10-3 and TRBJ2-7, with D perhaps matching TRBD1 (7 bases). V lost 6 bases to trimming and J lost 6 bases, with 12 bases between them. CDR1 is ENHRY, CDR2 SYGVKD, per germline. This CDR3 has 12 amino acids. The DNA for the CDR3 is TGTGCCATCAGATCAGGGGGGCTCGAGCAGTACTTC. It specifies CAIRSGGLEQYF.

The rearrangement uses TRBV7-2 and TRBJ1-5; tentatively, D is TRBD1 (6 bases). V was shortened by 1 base and J by 8 bases, with 12 bases between the two germline ends. CDR3 length equals 14 residues. Germline CDR1 reads SGHTA; CDR2 reads FQGNSA. Written as DNA, the CDR3 is TGTGCCAGCAGCTTAGGGTGGGGGCTAGAGCCCCAGCATTTT. Translating gives CASSLGWGLEPQHF.

The rearrangement uses TRBV6-6 and TRBJ2-5; D perhaps matches TRBD2 (6 bases). CDR1 and CDR2 (germline): MNHNY, SVGAGI (reference sequence). The CDR3 length is 14 residues. Trimming pared 6 bases from V and 5 bases from J, leaving 16 bases between. The CDR3 DNA follows: TGTGCCAGCAGCAGAGCTCGAGGAGGGGAGACCCAGTACTTC. This gives the protein CASSRARGGETQYF.

J is TRBJ2-5 and V is TRBV7-2, with a weak D call TRBD2 (6 bases). V gave up 2 bases and J gave up 5 bases, with 9 bases separating them. The germline V gene has CDR1 SGHTA and CDR2 FQGNSA. The CDR3 runs to 13 residues. CDR3 region: CASSLRTIETQYF. CDR3 sequence (DNA): TGTGCCAGCAGCTTACGGACTATTGAGACCCAGTACTTC.